Below are 22 T cell receptor beta chains sequenced from a single sample in a study of blood T cell repertoires in COVID-19. Libraries were prepared by immunoSEQ multiplex PCR; TCRdb keeps only in-frame clonotypes and omits some of them. Among fewer than 600,000 clones listed, 89% were seen once. Material for sequencing was peripheral blood. These receptors originate from a man between 18 and 29 years old with COVID-19, enrolled during active disease.

The gene calls are TRBV2 and TRBJ2-5; no definite D call. Germline V lookup: CDR1 SNHLY, CDR2 FYNNEI. There are 10 residues in the CDR3. V lost 7 bases and J lost 3, with 3 bases in between. This chain's CDR3 is CASTKETQYF. CDR3 coding DNA: TGTGCCAGCACTAAAGAGACCCAGTACTTC.

V and J are TRBV30 and TRBJ2-7, with 8 bases fitting TRBD1. The germline CDR1 and CDR2 sequences are GTSNPN and SVGIG (reference sequence). The CDR3 extends over 15 amino acids. Trimming took 0 bases from V and 3 from J; bases not matched to a gene: 7. CDR3 region: CAWSVQGTGSYEQYF. Written as DNA, the CDR3 is TGTGCCTGGAGTGTACAGGGGACAGGAAGCTACGAGCAGTACTTC.

The rearrangement joins TRBV7-9 to TRBJ2-3; 7 bases line up with TRBD2. Germline V gene sequence: CDR1 SEHNR, CDR2 FQNEAQ (reference sequence). This CDR3 is 14 amino acids long. Trimming at V came to 8 bases and at J to 2 bases, leaving 7 bases not matched to a gene. The CDR3 loop reads CASRRGLSTDTQYF. CDR3 sequence (DNA): TGTGCCAGCCGGCGGGGGTTATCCACAGATACGCAGTATTTT.

The V call is TRBV11-2, the J call TRBJ1-1; D is unresolved. Trimming stripped 5 bases from V and 0 bases from J, with 25 bases between. This CDR3 has 19 amino acids. Per the germline V gene, CDR1 is SGHAT and CDR2 is FQNNGV. CDR3 region: CASSRSASTLSDMNTEAFF. The CDR3 coding sequence is TGTGCCAGCAGCCGGTCGGCTTCGACGCTTAGTGACATGAACACTGAAGCTTTCTTT. The whole variable domain, remainder taken from reference TRBV11-2 and TRBJ1-1, is EAGVAQSPRYKIIEKRQSVAFWCNPISGHATLYWYQQILGQGPKLLIQFQNNGVVDDSQLPKDRFSAERLKGVDSTLKIQPAKLEDSAVYLCASSRSASTLSDMNTEAFFGQGTRLTVV.

This rearrangement joins TRBV27 to TRBJ2-1; 7 nucleotides line up with TRBD1. V trimming: 5 bases; J trimming: 2 bases; junction bases outside the gene matches: 3. This CDR3 contains 14 residues. The germline CDR1 and CDR2 sequences are MNHEY and SMNVEV (reference sequence). The CDR3 sequence: CASSLGQPYNEQFF. CDR3 DNA: TGTGCCAGCAGTCTGGGACAGCCCTACAATGAGCAGTTCTTC.

This clone was recorded once. The chain uses TRBV6-5 and TRBJ1-3; no reliable D call. CDR3 length: 11 amino acids. Germline V gene sequence: CDR1 MNHEY, CDR2 SVGAGI. Trimming shortened V by 8 bases and J by 3 bases, and 5 bases separated the two germline ends. The CDR3 reads CASYVGNTIYF. CDR3 coding DNA: TGTGCCAGCTATGTTGGAAACACCATATATTTT.

The CDR3 nucleotides read TGTGCCTGGAGTGTACTCTTTGGCTACACCTTC. Its translation: CAWSVLFGYTF. This chain joins TRBV30 and TRBJ1-2; D uncertain. This CDR3 is 11 amino acids long. CDR1 GTSNPN and CDR2 SVGIG come from the germline V gene (reference sequence). V was trimmed by 0 bases and J by 7 bases, leaving 6 bases between them.

V and J are TRBV7-6 and TRBJ2-7; D is possibly TRBD2 (7 bases). Germline V lookup: CDR1 SGHVS, CDR2 FNYEAQ. V lost 2 bases and J 5 bases, leaving 22 bases between the germline ends. The CDR3 covers 17 residues. CDR3 sequence reads: CASSLHLRGPGGNEQYF. The CDR3 DNA reads as TGTGCCAGCAGCTTACACCTGCGGGGGCCCGGGGGAAACGAGCAGTACTTC.

The gene calls are TRBV6-5 and TRBJ2-7; TRBD1 aligns across 8 bases. CDR3 length: 14 amino acids. Trimming at V came to 6 bases and at J to 3 bases, leaving 7 bases not matched to a gene. The germline gives CDR1 MNHEY, CDR2 SVGAGI. The CDR3 region has the DNA TGTGCCAGCAGACCCGCCGGGACAGGCTACGAGCAGTACTTC. The encoded protein is CASRPAGTGYEQYF.

J is TRBJ1-2 and V is TRBV20-1; D gene ambiguous. The CDR3 loop spans 9 amino acids. V was cut by 0 bases and J by 14 bases, with 7 bases left in between. Germline V gene data show CDR1 as DFQATT and CDR2 as SNEGSKA (reference sequence). Here the CDR3 reads CSARDPLTF. Here the CDR3 DNA reads TGCAGTGCTAGAGATCCTCTGACCTTC.

The rearrangement uses TRBV5-6 and TRBJ1-3; tentatively, D is TRBD1 (5 bases). This CDR3 has 18 residues. Between the trimmed V and J ends, which lost 3 bases and 0 bases, there was a span of 19 bases. CDR1 and CDR2 (germline): SGHDT, YYEEEE. CDR3 nucleotides: TGTGCCAGCAGCTCTGTAGGGGTTTTAGCCACCTCTGGAAACACCATATATTTT. Protein: CASSSVGVLATSGNTIYF.

The chain joins TRBV6-2 or TRBV6-3 to TRBJ1-2; D possibly corresponds to TRBD1 (5 bases). The length of the CDR3 is 13 residues. V was pared by 2 bases and J by 6 bases, with 10 bases between. Germline-derived CDR1 and CDR2 are MNHEY and SVGEGT. The CDR3 region has the DNA TGTGCCAGCAGTTACGGGGCGGGGGATGGCTACACCTTC. This encodes CASSYGAGDGYTF.

The chain uses TRBV2 and TRBJ1-6; D gene uncertain. There are 12 residues in the CDR3. Looked up from germline, CDR1 is SNHLY and CDR2 is FYNNEI. V lost 6 bases and J 5 bases, leaving 5 bases between the germline ends. The CDR3 loop reads CASRTHNSPLHF. CDR3 nucleotide sequence: TGTGCCAGCAGAACTCATAATTCACCCCTCCACTTT.

For this clone: Other DNA sequences in the same sample also yield this CDR3. The gene calls are TRBV3-1 (or the pseudogene TRBV3-2) and TRBJ2-5; a weak D match, TRBD2 (7 bases). Germline V gives CDR1 LGHDT, CDR2 YNNKEL (reference sequence). The CDR3 consists of 14 residues. The V and J ends lost 1 base and 3 bases respectively, with 9 bases between them. In DNA, the CDR3 is TGTGCCAGCAGCCAAGCGGGGGGCGAAGAGACCCAGTACTTC. Encoded protein: CASSQAGGEETQYF.

The V call is TRBV9, the J call TRBJ1-3; unclear D gene. The V end lost 3 bases, the J end lost 4 bases, and 8 bases lay between the germline ends. Germline V gives CDR1 SGDLS, CDR2 YYNGEE. This CDR3 is built from 13 residues. The CDR3 loop is CASSAVGGNTIYF. DNA for the CDR3: TGTGCCAGCAGCGCGGTCGGGGGAAACACCATATATTTT.

J is TRBJ1-1 and V is TRBV7-9; D gene ambiguous. Trimming took 4 bases from V and 1 from J, leaving 4 bases between them. CDR1 is SEHNR, CDR2 FQNEAQ, per germline (reference sequence). The CDR3 is made up of 12 amino acids. CDR3 bases: TGTGCCAGCAGCTACGGGAACACTGAAGCTTTCTTT. It yields the protein CASSYGNTEAFF.

This chain joins TRBV18 and TRBJ2-1; 10 nucleotides line up with TRBD1. V lost 6 bases and J lost 4; bases outside the gene matches: 6. Looked up from germline, CDR1 is KGHSH and CDR2 is LQKENI. The CDR3 runs to 15 residues. The CDR3 spells CASSPGTGEYNEQFF. CDR3 nucleotide sequence: TGTGCCAGCTCTCCCGGGACAGGGGAATACAATGAGCAGTTCTTC.

The chain is built from TRBV29-1 and TRBJ1-3, with D uncertain. The V and J ends lost 0 bases and 1 base respectively, with 4 bases between them. CDR1 and CDR2 from the germline V gene are SQVTM and ANQGSEA. This CDR3 comprises 13 residues. This CDR3 reads CSVEDQSGNTIYF. The CDR3 DNA sequence: TGCAGCGTTGAAGATCAATCTGGAAACACCATATATTTT.

The V gene is TRBV19, the J gene TRBJ2-7, with 11 bases matching TRBD1. This CDR3 is built from 14 residues. J was trimmed by 2 bases and V by 5 bases; bases with no gene match: 2. Germline values: CDR1 LNHDA, CDR2 SQIVND (reference sequence). The CDR3 loop reads CASSSGQGAYEQYF. The CDR3 DNA reads TGTGCCAGTAGTTCGGGACAGGGGGCCTACGAGCAGTACTTC.

This clone has just one count. This chain connects TRBV25-1 to TRBJ1-2, with 8 bases lining up with TRBD1. This CDR3 spans 16 amino acids. The germline CDR1 and CDR2 sequences are MGHDK and SYGVNS. The V gene end was trimmed by 4 bases and the J gene end by 7 bases; junction bases not matched to a gene: 14. This chain's CDR3 is CASSVGTGVLTSGYTF. CDR3 nucleotide sequence: TGTGCCAGCAGTGTCGGGACAGGAGTTCTAACTAGTGGCTACACCTTC.

This clone appeared once. The V and J genes are TRBV10-2 and TRBJ2-3, with D perhaps matching TRBD2 (6 bases). V was shortened by 4 bases and J by 9 bases, with 11 bases between the two germline ends. Germline V lookup: CDR1 WSHSY, CDR2 SAAADI. This CDR3 is 12 amino acids long. CDR3 DNA sequence: TGCGCCAGCAGTGCCAACGCGGGAACGCAGTATTTT. Its translation: CASSANAGTQYF.

This chain joins TRBV2 and TRBJ2-3; D is undetermined. Germline CDR1 SNHLY, CDR2 FYNNEI. Trimming shortened V by 3 bases and J by 4 bases, and 5 bases separated the two germline ends. The CDR3 consists of 12 residues. CDR3: CASSDSSDTQYF. Written as DNA, the CDR3 is TGTGCCAGCAGTGACTCTTCAGATACGCAGTATTTT.